What follows describes a single T cell receptor beta chain. TCRdb recomputed calls from the 5' RACE reads with MiXCR, one row per CDR3 protein. Here the sample spans around 98,000 distinct CDR3 sequences, 17% being singletons. This specimen comes from a study of T cells of healthy individuals. The TCR originated in a human donor in good health.

DNA of the CDR3: TGTGCCAGCAGCCAAGGCGGGACTCACCTCCTCTACGAGCAGTACTTC. The encoded protein is CASSQGGTHLLYEQYF. The V call is TRBV4-2, the J call TRBJ2-7; the D gene is possibly TRBD2 (6 bases). The CDR3 covers 16 residues. CDR1 and CDR2 from the germline V gene are LGHNA and YNFKEQ. The V gene lost 1 base and the J gene lost 3 bases, with 16 bases spanning the gap.